This T cell receptor beta chain was retrieved from a study of patients and donors after allogeneic stem cell transplantation. This clonotype was seen only a few times. TCRdb re-called the RT-PCR reads through MiXCR, storing one row per CDR3 protein. The sample lists around 30,000 distinct CDR3 sequences, around 35% occurring once. This CDR3 is built from 15 residues. V gave up 7 bases and J gave up 2 bases, with 13 bases separating them. Germline V gene lookup returns CDR1 KGHDR and CDR2 SFDVKD. The source material was blood, either unsorted or a sorted T cell fraction (not recorded which). The rearrangement links TRBV24-1 to TRBJ2-2; TRBD1 might be the D (5 bases). The receptor comes from a human donor who was either an allogeneic HSCT recipient or a stem cell or donor lymphocyte infusion donor (not recorded which). It is not recorded whose cells these are; they may come from a transplant donor. CDR3 amino acids: CATSPTDRNTGELFF. CDR3 nucleotide sequence: TGTGCCACCAGCCCGACCGACAGAAACACCGGGGAGCTGTTTTTT.